The 32 T cell receptor beta chains listed next were all sequenced from one sample in a study of blood T cell repertoires in COVID-19. Some clones are missing from TCRdb's copy, which holds only in-frame ones; the method was immunoSEQ multiplex PCR. The data show 60,000 to 90,000 clones, less than 90% seen once. Sequencing was carried out using peripheral blood. The receptors derive from a human donor in a cohort sampled during active COVID-19.

This chain connects TRBV19 to TRBJ1-2, with 8 bases fitting TRBD1. V trimming: 7 bases; J trimming: 0 bases; junction bases outside the gene matches: 10. The length of the CDR3 is 16 residues. Germline V gene sequence: CDR1 LNHDA, CDR2 SQIVND (reference sequence). This CDR3 is CASTRTGRGTNYGYTF. The CDR3 DNA follows: TGTGCCAGTACCCGGACAGGGAGGGGGACTAACTATGGCTACACCTTC.

The CDR3 spells CASSIDRVREQYF. The CDR3 DNA reads as TGCGCCAGCAGCATCGACAGGGTACGGGAGCAGTACTTC. The chain couples TRBV5-1 to TRBJ2-7; 7 bases are a match to TRBD1. Per germline, CDR1 SGHRS and CDR2 YFSETQ. V lost 4 bases to trimming and J lost 7 bases; unmatched junction nucleotides: 8. The CDR3 spans 13 residues. Full variable domain (rest looked up from reference TRBV5-1 and TRBJ2-7): KAGVTQTPRYLIKTRGQQVTLSCSPISGHRSVSWYQQTPGQGLQFLFEYFSETQRNKGNFPGRFSGRQFSNSRSEMNVSTLELGDSALYLCASSIDRVREQYFGPGTRLTVT.

This chain connects TRBV7-3 to TRBJ1-2; 9 nucleotides align to TRBD1. This CDR3 has 15 residues. V was pared by 2 bases and J by 6 bases, with 7 bases of the junction left unmatched. CDR1 and CDR2 from the germline V gene are SGHTA and FQGTGA. CDR3 nucleotides: TGTGCCAGCAGCTTAGCAGGGACAGGGTCGGATGGCTACACCTTC. As protein: CASSLAGTGSDGYTF.

The chain combines TRBV7-3 with TRBJ1-5, with unresolved D. Germline V lookup: CDR1 SGHTA, CDR2 FQGTGA. The CDR3 totals 13 residues. Trimming stripped 5 bases from V and 6 bases from J, with 11 bases between. As DNA, the CDR3 is TGTGCCAGCAGCCCCCAGGAAGCTCAGCCCCAGCATTTT. It translates to CASSPQEAQPQHF. Combining the CDR3 with reference TRBV7-3 and TRBJ1-5 gives the whole variable domain GAGVSQTPSNKVTEKGKYVELRCDPISGHTALYWYRQSLGQGPEFLIYFQGTGAADDSGLPNDRFFAVRPEGSVSTLKIQRTERGDSAVYLCASSPQEAQPQHFGDGTRLSIL.

The chain carries TRBV24-1 and TRBJ2-7; D is possibly TRBD1 (7 bases). Germline V gene data show CDR1 as KGHDR and CDR2 as SFDVKD. This CDR3 spans 16 amino acids. V was shortened by 3 bases and J by 4 bases, with 18 bases between the two germline ends. The CDR3 here is CATSDHKTGAGYEQYF. CDR3 sequence (DNA): TGTGCCACCAGTGATCATAAAACAGGGGCGGGGTACGAGCAGTACTTC.

The chain recombines TRBV2 with TRBJ2-1, with D unclear. CDR1 and CDR2 from the germline V gene are SNHLY and FYNNEI. V was pared by 2 bases and J by 8 bases, with 4 bases between. CDR3 length: 11 amino acids. The DNA for the CDR3 is TGTGCCAGCAGTGAACCCTATGAGCAGTTCTTC. This encodes CASSEPYEQFF.

The V call is TRBV7-6, the J call TRBJ1-3; D gene ambiguous. Trimming cost V 4 bases and J 0 bases, with 7 bases left between them. The germline CDR1 and CDR2 sequences are SGHVS and FNYEAQ. There are 14 residues in the CDR3. The CDR3 DNA reads TGTGCCAGCAGCTCGCCCTACTCTGGAAACACCATATATTTT. This gives the protein CASSSPYSGNTIYF.

The rearrangement joins TRBV15 to TRBJ1-3, with no clear D. V was trimmed by 0 bases and J by 0 bases, leaving 12 bases between them. The CDR3 runs 17 residues. Looked up from germline, CDR1 is LNHNV and CDR2 is YYDKDF (reference sequence). CDR3 residues: CATSRDWVRLSGNTIYF. DNA of the CDR3: TGTGCCACCAGCAGAGATTGGGTCAGGCTCTCTGGAAACACCATATATTTT.

V gene TRBV4-3 combines with J gene TRBJ1-2; D may be TRBD1 (6 bases). The CDR3 length is 14 residues. V gave up 0 bases and J gave up 12 bases, with 17 bases separating them. CDR1 and CDR2 from the germline V gene are LGHNA and YSLEER. CDR3 DNA sequence: TGCGCCAGCAGCCAAGAAAGGACAGCGGGGGACGACACCTTC. Encoded protein: CASSQERTAGDDTF.

CDR3 in amino acids: CASSGQTTLAKNIQYF. CDR3 in DNA: TGTGCCAGTAGTGGACAGACAACATTAGCCAAAAACATTCAGTACTTC. J is TRBJ2-4 and V is TRBV19; TRBD1 is a possible D gene (6 bases). V lost 5 bases, J lost 0 bases, and 14 bases lay in between. The V gene's germline CDR1 is LNHDA and CDR2 SQIVND (reference sequence). The CDR3 covers 16 residues.

V gene TRBV7-6 combines with J gene TRBJ1-5; 9 positions match TRBD1. The V segment lost 5 bases and the J segment 7 bases; nucleotides outside the gene matches: 15. The germline V gene has CDR1 SGHVS and CDR2 FNYEAQ. The CDR3 runs to 17 residues. This CDR3 is CASSPRTQGAGGQPQHF. The CDR3 region has the DNA TGTGCCAGCAGCCCTAGAACACAGGGGGCCGGTGGCCAGCCCCAGCATTTT.

The rearrangement uses TRBV24-1 and TRBJ2-1, with D tentatively TRBD1 (6 bases). The CDR3 length is 15 residues. Per the germline V gene, CDR1 is KGHDR and CDR2 is SFDVKD. Trimming removed 8 bases at V and 4 bases at J, with 17 bases between. CDR3 nucleotides: TGTGCCACCACCATTCAGGGGATAGAGTACAATGAGCAGTTCTTC. Translating gives CATTIQGIEYNEQFF.

The chain combines TRBV6-5 with TRBJ2-2, with D maybe TRBD2 (6 bases). The CDR3 consists of 14 residues. Germline loops: CDR1 MNHEY, CDR2 SVGAGI. V lost 7 bases to trimming and J lost 9 bases, with 18 bases between them. The CDR3 sequence: CASKAGPEPRELFF. The CDR3 coding sequence is TGTGCCAGCAAGGCGGGACCCGAACCCAGGGAGCTGTTTTTT.

V gene TRBV5-1 combines with J gene TRBJ2-7; D uncertain. Trimming pared 0 bases from V and 3 bases from J, leaving 13 bases between. The CDR3 has 15 amino acids. Per the germline V gene, CDR1 is SGHRS and CDR2 is YFSETQ. For the CDR3, the DNA is TGCGCCAGCAGCTTGGCTCTCGGTGCAATCTACGAGCAGTACTTC. This encodes CASSLALGAIYEQYF.

The rearrangement uses TRBV11-1 and TRBJ1-2; 8 bases align to TRBD1. This CDR3 has 14 amino acids. CDR1 is SGHAT, CDR2 FQDESV, per germline (reference sequence). V was clipped by 5 bases and J by 4 bases; unmatched bases: 6. CDR3 sequence: CASSTQQGVYGYTF. As DNA, the CDR3 is TGTGCCAGCAGCACGCAACAGGGGGTCTATGGCTACACCTTC.

The chain employs TRBV29-1 and TRBJ2-7; 12 bases fit TRBD2. The germline CDR1 and CDR2 sequences are SQVTM and ANQGSEA. The junction had 3 bases not matched to a gene; V was cut back by 7 bases and J by 5 bases. This CDR3 is built from 12 residues. The CDR3 DNA is TGCAGCGGACTAGCGGGGGTGAACGAGCAGTACTTC. Translation: CSGLAGVNEQYF.

V is TRBV5-6 and J is TRBJ2-3; tentatively, D is TRBD1 (5 bases). V lost 3 bases and J 1 base, leaving 15 bases between the germline ends. CDR1 SGHDT and CDR2 YYEEEE come from the germline V gene. This CDR3 is built from 16 residues. CDR3 in DNA: TGTGCCAGCAGCTGGACGCGGTGGGGCCGCACAGATACGCAGTATTTT. It is translated as CASSWTRWGRTDTQYF.

The CDR3 DNA follows: TGTGCCAGTAGTACGGACAGCCAGACCTACGAGCAGTACTTC. Encoded protein: CASSTDSQTYEQYF. This chain links TRBV19 with TRBJ2-7; D perhaps matches TRBD1 (6 bases). Germline V gene lookup returns CDR1 LNHDA and CDR2 SQIVND (reference sequence). This CDR3 region has 14 residues. V lost 4 bases, J lost 2 bases, and 12 bases lay in between.

V usage is TRBV27 and J usage is TRBJ1-5; 7 bases fit TRBD1. The V gene's germline CDR1 is MNHEY and CDR2 SMNVEV (reference sequence). The CDR3 spans 13 residues. V gave up 2 bases and J gave up 5 bases; unmatched junction bases: 0. CDR3 DNA sequence: TGTGCCAGCAGTTTAGACAGGGATCAGCCCCAGCATTTT. Protein product: CASSLDRDQPQHF.

The V gene is TRBV30, the J gene TRBJ1-2; no clear D gene. V was trimmed by 0 bases and J by 7 bases, leaving 15 bases between them. Germline V gives CDR1 GTSNPN, CDR2 SVGIG (reference sequence). CDR3 size: 14 residues. DNA for the CDR3: TGTGCCTGGAGTGTAGGTGGCGGCGAACTTGGCTACACCTTC. Translated: CAWSVGGGELGYTF.

The sample holds one count of this clone. The chain uses TRBV11-2 and TRBJ2-3; 8 bases line up with TRBD2. Germline values: CDR1 SGHAT, CDR2 FQNNGV. The junction had 7 bases not matched to a gene; V was cut back by 5 bases and J by 0 bases. The CDR3 length is 16 residues. The CDR3 DNA is TGTGCCAGCAGCGCGATAGCGGGATCAAGCACAGATACGCAGTATTTT. It translates to CASSAIAGSSTDTQYF.

The V call is TRBV7-3, the J call TRBJ2-1; 11 bases agree with TRBD2. The germline gives CDR1 SGHTA, CDR2 FQGTGA. V lost 3 bases and J lost 6; bases outside the gene matches: 4. CDR3 length equals 15 residues. The CDR3 DNA is TGTGCCAGCAGCTTGGGACTAGCGGCGCCCAATGAGCAGTTCTTC. Translation gives CASSLGLAAPNEQFF.

This rearrangement joins TRBV5-4 to TRBJ2-7; TRBD1 agrees at 10 bases. There are 15 residues in the CDR3. Germline V lookup: CDR1 SGHNT, CDR2 YYREEE (reference sequence). V was pared by 3 bases and J by 3 bases, with 6 bases of the junction left unmatched. CDR3 residues: CASSYGTGDLYEQYF. The CDR3 DNA follows: TGTGCCAGCAGCTACGGGACAGGGGATCTCTACGAGCAGTACTTC.

The chain links TRBV11-1 to TRBJ1-1; D might be TRBD1 (6 bases). CDR1 is SGHAT, CDR2 FQDESV, per germline (reference sequence). There are 12 residues in the CDR3. Trimming removed 8 bases at V and 1 base at J, with 8 bases between. The CDR3 region has the DNA TGTGCCAGCCAGGACAGGAACACTGAAGCTTTCTTT. Protein product: CASQDRNTEAFF. Full variable domain (outside the CDR3, taken from reference TRBV11-1 and TRBJ1-1): EAEVAQSPRYKITEKSQAVAFWCDPISGHATLYWYRQILGQGPELLVQFQDESVVDDSQLPKDRFSAERLKGVDSTLKIQPAELGDSAMYLCASQDRNTEAFFGQGTRLTVV.

This clone has more than one count but fewer than ten. This chain links TRBV11-3 with TRBJ2-3; 9 nucleotides agree with TRBD2. The CDR3 spans 16 residues. V lost 2 bases to trimming and J lost 4 bases; unmatched junction nucleotides: 7. Germline loops: CDR1 SGHNT, CDR2 YENEEA. In nucleotides, the CDR3 is TGTGCCAGCAGCTTATCGTGGCGGGGGGGTGCAGATACGCAGTATTTT. This sequence encodes CASSLSWRGGADTQYF.

The CDR3 loop reads CASRVVGRKPYEQYF. CDR3 sequence (DNA): TGTGCCAGCAGAGTAGTGGGCAGGAAACCCTACGAGCAGTACTTC. The V call is TRBV11-2, the J call TRBJ2-7; D uncertain. Germline V gene lookup returns CDR1 SGHAT and CDR2 FQNNGV. The germline V and J ends were trimmed by 6 bases and 2 bases, with 17 bases remaining between them. This CDR3 has 15 residues. Filled out from reference TRBV11-2 and TRBJ2-7, the complete variable domain reads EAGVAQSPRYKIIEKRQSVAFWCNPISGHATLYWYQQILGQGPKLLIQFQNNGVVDDSQLPKDRFSAERLKGVDSTLKIQPAKLEDSAVYLCASRVVGRKPYEQYFGPGTRLTVT.

This clone has more than one count but fewer than ten. CDR3 in amino acids: CASSPRGGGYQPQHF. DNA for the CDR3: TGTGCCAGCAGCCCACGGGGGGGCGGATATCAGCCCCAGCATTTT. This chain connects TRBV7-2 to TRBJ1-5; TRBD1 might be the D (6 bases). This CDR3 contains 15 residues. Germline V lookup: CDR1 SGHTA, CDR2 FQGNSA. Trimming stripped 5 bases from V and 5 bases from J, with 16 bases between.

The chain combines TRBV28 with TRBJ2-3; 10 positions match TRBD2. The CDR3 extends over 19 amino acids. With 2 bases clipped from V and 3 bases from J, the junction kept 14 bases outside the gene matches. Germline values: CDR1 MDHEN, CDR2 SYDVKM. CDR3 DNA sequence: TGTGCCAGCAGTTTAGGGGGCCTAGCGGGGGTCTATCGTACAGATACGCAGTATTTT. This encodes CASSLGGLAGVYRTDTQYF.

The V call is TRBV27, the J call TRBJ1-1; no reliable D call. The germline V gene encodes CDR1 MNHEY and CDR2 SMNVEV (reference sequence). The CDR3 extends over 17 amino acids. V was cut by 4 bases and J by 1 base, with 19 bases left in between. The CDR3 DNA follows: TGTGCCAGCAGTTCGCACACACTTTTCGGGAGGAACACTGAAGCTTTCTTT. Translating it yields CASSSHTLFGRNTEAFF.

The genes are TRBV9 and TRBJ2-4; 7 bases align to TRBD1. CDR1 and CDR2 from the germline V gene are SGDLS and YYNGEE. The CDR3 covers 17 residues. V was pared by 3 bases and J by 6 bases, with 15 bases of the junction left unmatched. The CDR3 DNA is TGTGCCAGCAGCGCCGACGATCGAGGGGGCCGGAGAAACATTCAGTACTTC. Translation gives CASSADDRGGRRNIQYF.

The rearrangement uses TRBV4-2 and TRBJ1-1, with D perhaps matching TRBD1 (6 bases). The germline V gene has CDR1 LGHNA and CDR2 YNFKEQ. V shed 0 bases and J shed 5 bases, with 16 bases lying between them. This CDR3 spans 16 amino acids. DNA for the CDR3: TGTGCCAGCAGCCAAGACGAAACAGGCACAGGGACTGAAGCTTTCTTT. This codes for CASSQDETGTGTEAFF.

This sequence joins TRBV18 and TRBJ1-4; 12 bases agree with TRBD1. Germline V gene sequence: CDR1 KGHSH, CDR2 LQKENI. This CDR3 is built from 15 residues. V trimming: 2 bases; J trimming: 8 bases; junction bases outside the gene matches: 3. The CDR3 coding sequence is TGTGCCAGCTCACCAACCGGGACAGGGGGCGAAAAACTGTTTTTT. Translation: CASSPTGTGGEKLFF.